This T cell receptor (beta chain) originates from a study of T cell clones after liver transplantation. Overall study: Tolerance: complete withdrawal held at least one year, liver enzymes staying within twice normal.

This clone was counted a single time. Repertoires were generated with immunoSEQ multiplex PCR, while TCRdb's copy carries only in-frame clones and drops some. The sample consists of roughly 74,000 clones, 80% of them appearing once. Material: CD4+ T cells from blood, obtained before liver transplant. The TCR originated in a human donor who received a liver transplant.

CDR3 amino acids: CAWSLGFTGLLDSYTF. CDR3 DNA sequence: TGTGCCTGGAGTTTGGGCTTCACAGGCCTGCTTGATAGCTACACCTTC. The rearrangement uses TRBV30 and TRBJ1-2; a weak D match, TRBD1 (5 bases). Germline V gene data show CDR1 as GTSNPN and CDR2 as SVGIG (reference sequence). The CDR3 sequence is 16 residues long. V was cut by 2 bases and J by 9 bases, with 25 bases left in between.